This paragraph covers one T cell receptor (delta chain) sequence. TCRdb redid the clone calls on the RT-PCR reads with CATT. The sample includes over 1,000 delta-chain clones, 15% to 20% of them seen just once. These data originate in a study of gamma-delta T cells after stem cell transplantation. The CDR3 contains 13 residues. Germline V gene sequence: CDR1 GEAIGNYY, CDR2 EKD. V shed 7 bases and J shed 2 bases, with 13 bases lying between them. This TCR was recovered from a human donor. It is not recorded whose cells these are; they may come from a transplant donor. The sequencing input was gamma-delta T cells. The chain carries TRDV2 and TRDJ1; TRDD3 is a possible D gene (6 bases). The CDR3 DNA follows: TGTGCCTGCTTTCGGATACAGACCGATAAACTCATCTTT. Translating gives CACFRIQTDKLIF.